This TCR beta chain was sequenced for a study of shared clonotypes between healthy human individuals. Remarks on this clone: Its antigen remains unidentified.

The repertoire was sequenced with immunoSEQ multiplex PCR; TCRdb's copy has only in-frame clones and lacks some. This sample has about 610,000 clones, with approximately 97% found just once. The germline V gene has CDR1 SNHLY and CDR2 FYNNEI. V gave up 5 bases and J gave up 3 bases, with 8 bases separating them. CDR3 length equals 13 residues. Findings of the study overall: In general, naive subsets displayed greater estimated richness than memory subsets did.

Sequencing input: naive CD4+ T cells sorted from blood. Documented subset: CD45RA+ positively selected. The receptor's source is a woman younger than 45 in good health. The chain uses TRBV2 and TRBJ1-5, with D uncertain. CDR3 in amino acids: CASSLQDNQPQHF. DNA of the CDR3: TGTGCCAGCAGTTTGCAGGACAATCAGCCCCAGCATTTT.